A selection of T cell receptor beta chains follows, all from one sample in a study of tumor-infiltrating lymphocytes in primary liver carcinoma. TCRdb recomputed calls from the multiplex PCR reads with MiXCR, one row per CDR3 protein. The profile shows tens of thousands of distinct CDR3 sequences, roughly 69% of them singletons. The material sequenced was tumor-adjacent normal liver tissue. The receptors were sampled from a middle-aged man with primary liver carcinoma and hepatitis B virus infection. Each CDR3 is given with its conserved first and last residue. Fields, in order: V gene, D gene, clone size, J gene, CDR3 DNA, CDR3 protein. The D gene is left open where the match is weak. The size entry is marked missing in some rows and otherwise reads once, few, many or a size class.

v_call: TRBV6-5
d_call: NA
clone_size: NA
j_call: TRBJ2-1
cdr3_nt: TGTGCCAGCAGTTACCATTCAGGGTTTGGGCAGTTCTTC
cdr3_aa: CASSYHSGFGQFF

v_call: TRBV29-1
d_call: NA
clone_size: few
j_call: TRBJ2-5
cdr3_nt: TGTAGCGTTGAGACCGACAGGTGGCGCGGAGAGACCCAGTACTTC
cdr3_aa: CSVETDRWRGETQYF

v_call: TRBV6-2/TRBV6-3
d_call: TRBD2
clone_size: NA
j_call: TRBJ2-1
cdr3_nt: TGTGCCAGCAGTTACACGGGAGGGCACGACTATGGGCAGTTCTTC
cdr3_aa: CASSYTGGHDYGQFF

v_call: TRBV12-3/TRBV12-4
d_call: NA
clone_size: many
j_call: TRBJ2-2
cdr3_nt: TGTGCCAGCAGTCCTACGGGGGCGGGCGGGGAGCTGTTTTTT
cdr3_aa: CASSPTGAGGELFF

v_call: TRBV11-2
d_call: NA
clone_size: NA
j_call: TRBJ2-7
cdr3_nt: TGTACCAGCAGTCTTGCAGGGGTTGGCGAGGAGTACTTC
cdr3_aa: CTSSLAGVGEEYF

v_call: TRBV19
d_call: TRBD2
clone_size: once
j_call: TRBJ2-1
cdr3_nt: TGTGCCAGCAGTAAGGCTAGCGGGTGGGCCAGCTACAATGAGCAGTTATTC
cdr3_aa: CASSKASGWASYNEQLF

v_call: TRBV7-2
d_call: NA
clone_size: NA
j_call: TRBJ2-7
cdr3_nt: TGTGCCAGCAGCTTAAGGGAGTCCTACGAGCAGTACTTC
cdr3_aa: CASSLRESYEQYF

v_call: TRBV4-3
d_call: NA
clone_size: medium-sized
j_call: TRBJ1-2
cdr3_nt: TGCGCCAGCAGCCAAGATGGGGTGGGGGACAAGCCCTATGGCTACACCTTC
cdr3_aa: CASSQDGVGDKPYGYTF

v_call: TRBV11-2
d_call: NA
clone_size: NA
j_call: TRBJ2-5
cdr3_nt: TGTGCCAGCAGCTTATATCCTTGGTCTAGCGTGAGAGGAGAGACCCAGTACTTC
cdr3_aa: CASSLYPWSSVRGETQYF

v_call: TRBV28
d_call: TRBD1
clone_size: NA
j_call: TRBJ2-1
cdr3_nt: TGTGCCATCAAGACAGGGTTGGGTCAGTACAGTGAGCAGTTCTTC
cdr3_aa: CAIKTGLGQYSEQFF

v_call: TRBV29-1
d_call: NA
clone_size: few
j_call: TRBJ1-5
cdr3_nt: TGCAGCGTTGTTGGTCAATCCAATCAGCCCCAGCATTTT
cdr3_aa: CSVVGQSNQPQHF

v_call: TRBV4-2
d_call: NA
clone_size: few
j_call: TRBJ1-4
cdr3_nt: TGTGCCAGTAGCCTAGGGGAAAAACTGTCTTTT
cdr3_aa: CASSLGEKLSF

v_call: TRBV18
d_call: TRBD1
clone_size: once
j_call: TRBJ1-1
cdr3_nt: TGTGCCAGCCCACTCGGAGGGGGCGTTATGGCCACTGAAGCTTTCTTT
cdr3_aa: CASPLGGGVMATEAFF

v_call: TRBV4-3
d_call: NA
clone_size: NA
j_call: TRBJ2-2
cdr3_nt: TGTGCCAGCAGCCAAGATTATTGGCCGGCGGCCGGGGAGCTGTTTTTT
cdr3_aa: CASSQDYWPAAGELFF

v_call: TRBV29-1
d_call: NA
clone_size: NA
j_call: TRBJ1-2
cdr3_nt: TGCAGGGTTGTCGCCGGGCCCCCAGACAGTTATGGCTACACCTTC
cdr3_aa: CRVVAGPPDSYGYTF

v_call: TRBV6-2/TRBV6-3
d_call: TRBD1
clone_size: NA
j_call: TRBJ2-2
cdr3_nt: TGTGCCAGCAACTGGACAGGGGATATCGGGGAGCTGTTTTTT
cdr3_aa: CASNWTGDIGELFF

v_call: TRBV30
d_call: TRBD2
clone_size: many
j_call: TRBJ2-2
cdr3_nt: TGTGCCTGGAGTTCCGGGTCTAGCGGGAGAGGGGAGCTGTTTTTT
cdr3_aa: CAWSSGSSGRGELFF

v_call: TRBV25-1
d_call: NA
clone_size: many
j_call: TRBJ1-2
cdr3_nt: TGTGCCAGCAGTGGTGGTGCGGGCTATTATGGCTACACCTTC
cdr3_aa: CASSGGAGYYGYTF

v_call: TRBV4-3
d_call: NA
clone_size: NA
j_call: TRBJ2-2
cdr3_nt: TGCGCCAGTAGCCAAGGTCGGGGACATTCAAACGGGGAGTTGTTTTTT
cdr3_aa: CASSQGRGHSNGELFF

v_call: TRBV5-1
d_call: NA
clone_size: many
j_call: TRBJ2-7
cdr3_nt: TGCGCCAGCAGCTTCCAGGGCCCCGAGCAGTACTTC
cdr3_aa: CASSFQGPEQYF

v_call: TRBV10-2
d_call: NA
clone_size: many
j_call: TRBJ2-3
cdr3_nt: TGCGCCAGCAGTGAGCAGGGGAACCCCTCAGATACGCAGTATTTT
cdr3_aa: CASSEQGNPSDTQYF

v_call: TRBV4-3
d_call: NA
clone_size: NA
j_call: TRBJ2-7
cdr3_nt: TGCATCAGCAGCCAAGAGACGGCAGGGGCCCACGAGCAGTACTTC
cdr3_aa: CISSQETAGAHEQYF

v_call: TRBV5-4
d_call: NA
clone_size: NA
j_call: TRBJ1-2
cdr3_nt: TGTGTCAGCAGCTTGTACAGGGAAAGGGGAATCTATGGCTACACCTTC
cdr3_aa: CVSSLYRERGIYGYTF

v_call: TRBV19
d_call: NA
clone_size: NA
j_call: TRBJ1-1
cdr3_nt: TGTGCCAGTACCCCAGGTTCGACGAACACTGAAGCTTTCTTT
cdr3_aa: CASTPGSTNTEAFF

v_call: TRBV6-5
d_call: TRBD1
clone_size: once
j_call: TRBJ2-6
cdr3_nt: TGTGCCAGCAGCCGCGACAGGGATGGGGCCAACGTCCTAACTTTC
cdr3_aa: CASSRDRDGANVLTF

v_call: TRBV5-1
d_call: NA
clone_size: NA
j_call: TRBJ1-1
cdr3_nt: TGCGTCAGCAGCTCGGAGCAGAACGCTGAAGCTTTCTTT
cdr3_aa: CVSSSEQNAEAFF

v_call: TRBV4-1
d_call: TRBD2
clone_size: NA
j_call: TRBJ2-1
cdr3_nt: TGCGCCAGCAGCCCCAAAGGGGTAGCGGGAGGGCGTAATGAGCAGTTCTTC
cdr3_aa: CASSPKGVAGGRNEQFF

v_call: TRBV7-9
d_call: NA
clone_size: NA
j_call: TRBJ2-7
cdr3_nt: TGTGCCAGCAGCTTACCATATCAGGGGCCTAAAACAGATGAGCAGTACTTC
cdr3_aa: CASSLPYQGPKTDEQYF

v_call: TRBV11-2
d_call: NA
clone_size: NA
j_call: TRBJ2-3
cdr3_nt: TGTGCCAGCGGCTTAGATTACCAGGGAGTGGGAGTTTTGGATACGCAGTATTTT
cdr3_aa: CASGLDYQGVGVLDTQYF